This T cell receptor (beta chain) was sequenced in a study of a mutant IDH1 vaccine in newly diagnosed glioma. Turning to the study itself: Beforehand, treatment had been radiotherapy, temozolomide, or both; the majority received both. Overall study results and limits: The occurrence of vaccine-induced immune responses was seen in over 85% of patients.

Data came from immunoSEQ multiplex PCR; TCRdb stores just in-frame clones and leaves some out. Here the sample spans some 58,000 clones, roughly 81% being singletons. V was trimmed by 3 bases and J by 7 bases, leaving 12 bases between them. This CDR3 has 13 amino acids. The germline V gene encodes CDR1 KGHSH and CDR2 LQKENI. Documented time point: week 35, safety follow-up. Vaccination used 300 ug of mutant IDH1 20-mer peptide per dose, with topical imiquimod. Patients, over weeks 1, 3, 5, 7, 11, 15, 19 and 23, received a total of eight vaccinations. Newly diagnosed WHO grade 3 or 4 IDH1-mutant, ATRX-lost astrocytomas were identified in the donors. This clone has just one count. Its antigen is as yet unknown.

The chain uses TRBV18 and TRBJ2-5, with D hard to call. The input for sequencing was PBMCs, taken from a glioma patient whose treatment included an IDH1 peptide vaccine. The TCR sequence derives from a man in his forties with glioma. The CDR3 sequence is CASSPDVVGTQYF. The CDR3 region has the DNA TGTGCCAGCTCACCTGATGTTGTCGGGACCCAGTACTTC. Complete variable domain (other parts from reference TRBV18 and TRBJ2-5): NAGVMQNPRHLVRRRGQEARLRCSPMKGHSHVYWYRQLPEEGLKFMVYLQKENIIDESGMPKERFSAEFPKEGPSILRIQQVVRGDSAAYFCASSPDVVGTQYFGPGTRLLVL.